This T cell receptor (beta chain) was captured by sequencing in a study of lymphopenia after photon versus proton radiotherapy. TCRdb keeps only in-frame clones here, not all; method: immunoSEQ multiplex PCR. The data contain 25,000 to 30,000 clones, around 85% of them seen just once; the ten biggest clones take up roughly 5.5%. With 6 bases clipped from V and 1 base from J, the junction kept 9 bases outside the gene matches. CDR3 length: 15 residues. Germline V CDR1 and CDR2: SGHVS, FNYEAQ. The chain has TRBV7-6 and TRBJ2-7; TRBD2 agrees at 7 bases. The starting material was peripheral blood, obtained from a patient treated with photon-based radiotherapy. The TCR originated in a young man with gastric cancer. The CDR3 coding sequence is TGTGCCAGCAGTCCTGGGGGGGGTGGATCCTACGAGCAGTACTTC. It specifies CASSPGGGGSYEQYF.